Given below is one T cell receptor beta chain in context. One Seattle source followed patients from active infection through their disease course. The CDR3 length is 11 residues. Trimming removed 4 bases at V and 6 bases at J, with 5 bases between. Germline values: CDR1 SGHAT, CDR2 FQNNGV. These data are taken from a study of blood T cell repertoires in COVID-19. As for the study in general: Acute and convalescent COVID-19 specimens originated in the United States, Italy and Spain. PBMCs, B-cell-depleted T cells, or T cells provided the cDNA or gDNA that made up the material.

Study processing details: Reference gene primer amplification yielded estimated nucleated cell counts. Some clones are missing from TCRdb's copy, which holds only in-frame ones; the method was immunoSEQ multiplex PCR. V and J calls and clone size are given by that table; D and trimming were obtained from the DNA. In the table there are 270,000 or so clones, around nine tenths of which are singletons. Specimen: peripheral blood. This chain links TRBV11-2 with TRBJ2-3; no clear D. The sequence was collected from a woman younger than 45 with COVID-19, enrolled during active disease. This chain's CDR3 is CASSSVDTQYF. Written as DNA, the CDR3 is TGTGCCAGCAGCTCAGTGGATACGCAGTATTTT.